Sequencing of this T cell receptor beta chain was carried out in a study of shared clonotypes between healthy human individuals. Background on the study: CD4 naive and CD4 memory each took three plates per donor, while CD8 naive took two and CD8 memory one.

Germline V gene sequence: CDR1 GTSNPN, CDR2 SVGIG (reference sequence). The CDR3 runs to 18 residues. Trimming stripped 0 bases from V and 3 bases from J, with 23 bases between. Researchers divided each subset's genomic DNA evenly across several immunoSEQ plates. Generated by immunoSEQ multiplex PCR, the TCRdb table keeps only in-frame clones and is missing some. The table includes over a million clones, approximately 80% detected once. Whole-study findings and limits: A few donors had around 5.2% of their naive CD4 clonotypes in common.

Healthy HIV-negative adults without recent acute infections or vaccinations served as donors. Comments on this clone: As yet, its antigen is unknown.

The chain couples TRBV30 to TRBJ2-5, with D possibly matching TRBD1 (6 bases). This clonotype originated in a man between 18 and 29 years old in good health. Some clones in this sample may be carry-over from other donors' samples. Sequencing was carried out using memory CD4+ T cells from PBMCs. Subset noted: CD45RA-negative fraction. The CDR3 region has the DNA TGTGCCTGGAGTGTACTATCACGGGAAAAGGGGGTCGAAGAGACCCAGTACTTC. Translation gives CAWSVLSREKGVEETQYF.